This section outlines one TCR beta chain sequence together with its context. This entry belongs to a study of T cell changes during pregnancy in multiple sclerosis. Sequencing used immunoSEQ multiplex PCR; TCRdb keeps in-frame clones, though not all of them. This sample yields 60,000 to 95,000 clones, of which about nine tenths are seen a single time; 0.35% to 0.45% belongs to the top ten. This CDR3 contains 15 residues. V lost 5 bases, J lost 6 bases, and 10 bases stayed unmatched. In germline, CDR1 is SNHLY, CDR2 FYNNEI. The clonotype originates from a female donor with multiple sclerosis, enrolled in a pregnancy study. The rearrangement joins TRBV2 to TRBJ1-5; 7 bases map to TRBD1. The sample here was CD4+ T cells from peripheral blood mononuclear cells, taken before pregnancy. DNA for the CDR3: TGTGCCAGCAGTATCGAAACAGGGGTTAGTCAGCCCCAGCATTTT. This codes for CASSIETGVSQPQHF.